This paragraph covers one T cell receptor beta chain sequence. As processed by the authors: It was from reference gene primer amplification that nucleated cell counts were estimated. Sequencing was performed with immunoSEQ multiplex PCR; in TCRdb, only in-frame clones are kept and a portion is missing. That table furnishes V, J and clone size, whereas the DNA furnished D and trimming. The table has about 250,000 clones, 70% to 90% seen once; the top ten hold more than 6%. This entry is derived from a study of blood T cell repertoires in COVID-19. The wider study: Italy, Spain and the United States were the sources of the convalescent and acute COVID-19 samples. Nucleic acid was either cDNA or gDNA, and it came from T cells, B-cell-depleted T cells, or PBMCs.

The length of the CDR3 is 15 residues. Trimming pared 5 bases from V and 4 bases from J, leaving 14 bases between. CDR1 is SNHLY, CDR2 FYNNEI, per germline. Sequenced material: peripheral blood. This chain uses TRBV2 with TRBJ2-2; TRBD1 might be the D (6 bases). The sequence was obtained from a woman aged 55-69 years with active or convalescent COVID-19. In DNA form, the CDR3 reads TGTGCCAGCAGTATTCAGGGGTCGGGCACCGGGGAGCTGTTTTTT. Amino acids: CASSIQGSGTGELFF.